What follows are 7 T cell receptor beta chains derived from one specimen sequenced in a study of identical twins. TCRdb independently ran MiXCR on the 5' RACE reads; one entry per CDR3 protein. The table shows some 1,700,000 distinct CDR3 sequences, with about 32% occurring only once. The sample comprised cord blood. These TCRs come from a newborn girl in good health.

The chain is built from TRBV7-9 and TRBJ1-1; D is unclear. This CDR3 spans 15 amino acids. CDR1 SEHNR and CDR2 FQNEAQ come from the germline V gene (reference sequence). V was pared by 5 bases and J by 10 bases, with 23 bases between. The CDR3 region has the DNA TGTGCCAGCAGCCCAACCCTAGGACCTCCTCGAGGAGCTTTCTTT. It is translated as CASSPTLGPPRGAFF.

The chain joins TRBV5-1 to TRBJ2-1, with D perhaps TRBD2 (5 bases). V was clipped by 0 bases and J by 0 bases, with 13 bases between them. This CDR3 is built from 17 residues. Germline CDR1 is SGHRS and CDR2 is YFSETQ. The CDR3 is CASSLAQRPSSYNEQFF. The CDR3, as DNA: TGCGCCAGCAGCTTGGCGCAGCGGCCTAGCTCCTACAATGAGCAGTTCTTC.

This clonotype was observed many times. The chain couples TRBV28 to TRBJ2-5; maybe TRBD2 (6 bases). The CDR3 covers 16 residues. With 3 bases removed from V and 0 bases from J, the gap between germline ends came to 14 bases. Germline CDR1 is MDHEN and CDR2 is SYDVKM. The CDR3 loop reads CASSFVLAENQETQYF. For the CDR3, the DNA is TGTGCCAGCAGTTTCGTGTTAGCGGAGAACCAAGAGACCCAGTACTTC.

Concerning this clonotype: The junction departs from the called germline gene at one end, perhaps through a read error. V usage is TRBV7-9 and J usage is TRBJ2-1, with TRBD2 matching 7 bases. Germline V lookup: CDR1 SEHNR, CDR2 FQNEAQ (reference sequence). The CDR3 has 18 residues. The CDR3 here is CTSSLRGPKAGPRNEQFF. CDR3 in DNA: TGTACCAGCAGCTTAAGGGGCCCGAAAGCGGGGCCTCGAAATGAGCAGTTCTTC.

The gene calls are TRBV10-3 and TRBJ2-1, with 8 positions matching TRBD1. The J call could be wrong; TRBJ2-7 is a better fit for the DNA end. The CDR3 length is 13 residues. In germline, CDR1 is ENHRY, CDR2 SYGVKD. The CDR3 sequence: CAIRDREVNEQYF. The CDR3 DNA is TGTGCCATCAGGGACAGGGAGGTCAATGAGCAGTACTTC.

The V and J genes are TRBV7-8 and TRBJ1-6; 7 bases map to TRBD1. Trimming cost V 1 base and J 6 bases; bases outside gene matches: 6. The CDR3 has 16 residues. Germline V lookup: CDR1 SGHVS, CDR2 FQNEAQ. DNA for the CDR3: TGTGCCAGCAGCTTAGGGGGACAGACGACTAATTCACCCCTCCACTTT. Translation: CASSLGGQTTNSPLHF.

This clonotype came up a few times. The J gene is TRBJ2-3, the V gene TRBV7-9, with 7 bases that match TRBD1. Germline trimming cut 5 bases from V and 0 bases from J; bases unmatched to any gene: 11. CDR1 and CDR2 from the germline V gene are SEHNR and FQNEAQ (reference sequence). This CDR3 spans 17 amino acids. The CDR3 sequence: CASSPMTGILSTDTQYF. The CDR3 DNA is TGTGCCAGCAGCCCGATGACAGGGATCTTGAGCACAGATACGCAGTATTTT. Drawing the rest from reference TRBV7-9 and TRBJ2-3, the complete variable domain is DTGVSQNPRHKITKRGQNVTFRCDPISEHNRLYWYRQTLGQGPEFLTYFQNEAQLEKSRLLSDRFSAERPKGSFSTLEIQRTEQGDSAMYLCASSPMTGILSTDTQYFGPGTRLTVL.